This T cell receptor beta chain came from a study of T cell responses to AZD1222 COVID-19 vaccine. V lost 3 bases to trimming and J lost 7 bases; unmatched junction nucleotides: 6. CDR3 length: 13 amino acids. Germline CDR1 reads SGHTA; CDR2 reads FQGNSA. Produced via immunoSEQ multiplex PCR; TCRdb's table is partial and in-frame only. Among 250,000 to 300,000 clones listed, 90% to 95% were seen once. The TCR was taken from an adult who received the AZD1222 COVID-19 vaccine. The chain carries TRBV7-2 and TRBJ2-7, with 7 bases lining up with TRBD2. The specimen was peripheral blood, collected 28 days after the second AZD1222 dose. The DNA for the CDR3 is TGTGCCAGCAGCTTTTATCGGGGGGTGGAGCAGTACTTC. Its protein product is CASSFYRGVEQYF.